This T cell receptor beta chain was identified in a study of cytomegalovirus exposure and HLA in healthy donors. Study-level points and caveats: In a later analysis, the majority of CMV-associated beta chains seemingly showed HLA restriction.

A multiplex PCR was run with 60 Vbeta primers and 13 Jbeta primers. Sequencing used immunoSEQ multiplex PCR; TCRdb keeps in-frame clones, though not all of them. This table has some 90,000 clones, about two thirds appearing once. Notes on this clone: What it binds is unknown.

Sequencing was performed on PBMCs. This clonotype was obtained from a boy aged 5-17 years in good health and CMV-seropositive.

The chain's CDR3 is CASSSPRRGTYNEQFF. In nucleotides, the CDR3 is TGTGCCAGCAGTTCCCCCCGGCGGGGGACCTACAATGAGCAGTTCTTC. This chain joins TRBV6-5 and TRBJ2-1; 7 bases map to TRBD2. Germline lookup yields CDR1 MNHEY and CDR2 SVGAGI. Trimming removed 4 bases from V and 2 bases from J; junction bases left unmatched: 8. This CDR3 contains 16 residues.